This T cell receptor beta chain was sequenced in a study of blood T cell repertoires in COVID-19. Looking at the study overall: PBMCs, B-cell-depleted T cells, or T cells provided the cDNA or gDNA that made up the material.

Repertoires were generated with immunoSEQ multiplex PCR, while TCRdb's copy carries only in-frame clones and drops some. The sample shows about 130,000 clones, over 80% of them seen only once. The specimen was peripheral blood. The sequence was obtained from a man aged 40-49 years with active or convalescent COVID-19.

The DNA of the CDR3 is TGTGCCAGCAGCAAATTGGGGGGGCGAGGCGAAGAGACCCAGTACTTC. Residues: CASSKLGGRGEETQYF. The chain uses TRBV21-1 and TRBJ2-5; the table calls TRBD2, which could not be checked here. TRBV21-1 counts as a pseudogene. The CDR3 consists of 16 residues.